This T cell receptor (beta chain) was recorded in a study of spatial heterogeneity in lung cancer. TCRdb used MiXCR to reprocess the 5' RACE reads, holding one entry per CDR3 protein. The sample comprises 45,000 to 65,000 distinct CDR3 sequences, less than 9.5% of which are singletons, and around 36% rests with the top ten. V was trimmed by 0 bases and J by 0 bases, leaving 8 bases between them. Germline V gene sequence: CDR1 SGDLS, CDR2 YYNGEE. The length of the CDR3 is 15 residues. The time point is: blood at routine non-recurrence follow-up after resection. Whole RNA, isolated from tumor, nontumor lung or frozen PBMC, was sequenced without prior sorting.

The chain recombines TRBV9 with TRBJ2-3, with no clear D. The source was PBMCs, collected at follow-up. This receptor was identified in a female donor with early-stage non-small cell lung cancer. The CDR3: CASSVAPISTDTQYF. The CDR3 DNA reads TGTGCCAGCAGCGTAGCACCTATTAGCACAGATACGCAGTATTTT.